This is a list of T cell receptor beta chains from one sample in a study of blood T cell repertoires in COVID-19. The protocol was immunoSEQ multiplex PCR, while the TCRdb copy is restricted to in-frame clones and leaves out a portion. The data hold some 110,000 clones, with over 65% observed a single time. The sample consisted of peripheral blood. The receptors come from a woman aged 70 to 79 with acute or convalescent COVID-19. Both conserved end residues are part of each CDR3. A D gene is named only where the DNA matches it firmly. Expanded clones get a size class; other rows say once, few or many, or leave the size out.

d_call j_call clone_size v_call cdr3_nt cdr3_aa
. TRBJ1-2 . TRBV2 TGTGCCAGCAGTTTTACAGAGGGAACTAACTATGGCTACACCTTC CASSFTEGTNYGYTF
TRBD1 TRBJ1-1 . TRBV7-2 TGTGCCAGCAGCTTAGACAGGGGCTACACTGAAGCTTTCTTT CASSLDRGYTEAFF
TRBD1 TRBJ2-2 . TRBV24-1 TGTGCCACCGGGACAGCGAACACCGGGGAGCTGTTTTTT CATGTANTGELFF
TRBD2 TRBJ2-5 few TRBV5-5 TGTGCCAGCAGCCTAGGGACTAGCGGGGGGTCGTCAGAGACCCAGTACTTC CASSLGTSGGSSETQYF
TRBD2 TRBJ2-1 . TRBV5-1 TGCGCCAGCACCCTGACTAGCGGGGGAAATGAGCAGTTCTTC CASTLTSGGNEQFF
TRBD1 TRBJ1-1 once TRBV9 TGTGCCAGCAGCGCCCTACAGGGGGCGAACACTGAAGCTTTCTTT CASSALQGANTEAFF
. TRBJ2-7 . TRBV30 TGTGCCTGGAATAGGGGGGGATCCTACGAGCAGTACTTC CAWNRGGSYEQYF
TRBD1 TRBJ2-4 . TRBV5-1 TGCGCCAGCAGCGTGGGACAGGGTTTCGACATTCAGTACTTC CASSVGQGFDIQYF
. TRBJ1-5 . TRBV7-6 TGTGCCAGCAGCTTAGCGAGTGGTCAGCCCCAGCATTTT CASSLASGQPQHF
. TRBJ2-7 . TRBV27 TGTGCCAGCAGGACAGGTCCGGCCTACGAGCAGTACTTC CASRTGPAYEQYF
. TRBJ1-3 . TRBV3-1/TRBV3-2 TGTGCCAGCAGCTCACAGGGATACACCATATATTTT CASSSQGYTIYF
. TRBJ2-3 once TRBV7-2 TGTGCCAGCAGCTTAGACAGAGCCACAGATACGCAGTATTTT CASSLDRATDTQYF
. TRBJ1-1 once TRBV27 TGTGCCAGCAGTTTACGCAGGGGCGGGGGGACTGAAGCTTTCTTT CASSLRRGGGTEAFF
. TRBJ2-1 . TRBV19 TGTGCCAGTAGTATTGGACGGGGGGCGTACAATGAGCAGTTCTTC CASSIGRGAYNEQFF
. TRBJ1-5 . TRBV6-6 TGTGCCAGCAGGGACAGTGGGCTCGGTCAGCCCCAGCATTTT CASRDSGLGQPQHF
TRBD1 TRBJ1-4 . TRBV3-1/TRBV3-2 TGTGCCAGCAGCCACCAAGGACAGGGAGGCGAAAAACTGTTTTTT CASSHQGQGGEKLFF
. TRBJ1-1 . TRBV5-4 TGTGCCAGCAGCCTATGGACTAACACTGAAGCTTTCTTT CASSLWTNTEAFF
. TRBJ2-1 . TRBV7-3 TGTGCCAGCAGCTTATGGGACGGGGGCAATGAGCAGTTCTTC CASSLWDGGNEQFF
TRBD1 TRBJ1-6 . TRBV19 TGTGCCAGTAGTCCAAGGACAGGGAGCTCCTATAATTCACCCCTCCACTTT CASSPRTGSSYNSPLHF
TRBD1 TRBJ2-1 . TRBV7-3 TGTGCCAGCAGCAAGGGGGAAGGCAGGGGGCCTTACAATGAGCAGTTCTTC CASSKGEGRGPYNEQFF
. TRBJ1-1 . TRBV19 TGTGCCAGTAGTATTCTAAAGTCCACTGAAGCTTTCTTT CASSILKSTEAFF
. TRBJ2-1 . TRBV7-8 TGTGCCAGCAGCTCCCGGGGAAAGCAGTTCTTC CASSSRGKQFF
. TRBJ1-5 . TRBV19 TGTGCCAGTAGTATACTGAGCGGGAATCAGCCCCAGCATTTT CASSILSGNQPQHF
. TRBJ1-1 . TRBV13 TGTGCCAGCAGCTCACCCCCGGGAGACATGAACACTGAAGCTTTCTTT CASSSPPGDMNTEAFF
TRBD2 TRBJ2-1 . TRBV11-3 TGTGCCAGCAGCTTAGAGCCCCCCCCAGCGGGACCTTGGCATGAGCAGTTCTTC CASSLEPPPAGPWHEQFF
. TRBJ1-3 few TRBV6-5 TGTGCCAGCAATACAGGCCTCTCTGGAAACACCATATATTTT CASNTGLSGNTIYF
. TRBJ1-1 . TRBV6-5 TGTGCCAGCAGACAAAACACTGAAGCTTTCTTT CASRQNTEAFF
. TRBJ1-2 . TRBV2 TGTGCCAGCAGTACCGACCAAGGGGCTTCTTTCACCTTC CASSTDQGASFTF
TRBD1 TRBJ1-1 . TRBV9 TGTGCCAGCAGCAGGACAGGGAACACTGAAGCTTTCTTT CASSRTGNTEAFF
. TRBJ1-3 . TRBV30 TGTGCCTGGAGTAGCGCAGGGACTGGAAACACCATATATTTT CAWSSAGTGNTIYF
. TRBJ2-5 . TRBV5-6 TGTGCCAGCAGCAACTACCAACCACCGGAGACCCAGTACTTC CASSNYQPPETQYF
TRBD2 TRBJ2-1 . TRBV7-9 TGTGCCAGCAGCCCACCTACTAGCGGGGGGGGCAATGAGCAGTTCTTC CASSPPTSGGGNEQFF
TRBD2 TRBJ2-3 . TRBV12-5 TGTGCTAGTGGTTTGGGACTAGCGGGGCGAACGCAGTATTTT CASGLGLAGRTQYF
TRBD1 TRBJ1-5 . TRBV5-8 TGTGCCAGCAGCCTGGACAGGGATCGTAGTCAGCCCCAGCATTTT CASSLDRDRSQPQHF
. TRBJ2-5 . TRBV11-3 TGTGCCAGCAGCTTAGAGACAGGGACTGGGACCCAGTACTTC CASSLETGTGTQYF
. TRBJ1-1 . TRBV5-1 TGCGCCAGCAGCTTAAACAGGGACACTGAAGCTTTCTTT CASSLNRDTEAFF
TRBD1 TRBJ2-1 . TRBV4-2 TGTGCCAGCAGCCAATTACCGGGACAGGGGGAGGTCAATGAGCAGTTCTTC CASSQLPGQGEVNEQFF
. TRBJ1-2 few TRBV3-1/TRBV3-2 TGTGCCAGCAGCCAAATTCAGCGTGCGGGGGCGTATGGCTACACCTTC CASSQIQRAGAYGYTF
. TRBJ1-1 . TRBV3-1/TRBV3-2 TGTGCCAGCAGCTCCTTCGGGGGAAACACTGAAGCTTTCTTT CASSSFGGNTEAFF
. TRBJ1-2 few TRBV4-1 TGCGCCAGCAGCCAAGGGGAGACGGAGTTCTGGGGCTACACCTTC CASSQGETEFWGYTF
TRBD1 TRBJ1-4 . TRBV10-2 TGCGCCAGCAGTGTAACAGGGGGTGGTGAAAAACTGTTTTTT CASSVTGGGEKLFF
. TRBJ1-2 . TRBV5-4 TGTGCCAGCAGCTTGGTTGGCGGGGAGGGCTACACCTTC CASSLVGGEGYTF
. TRBJ2-7 once TRBV3-1/TRBV3-2 TGTGCCAGCAGCCCGGGTCTGGAGCAGTACTTC CASSPGLEQYF
TRBD2 TRBJ2-1 . TRBV4-1 TGCGCCAGCAGCCCTAGCGGGGTTAGCTCCTACAATGAGCAGTTCTTC CASSPSGVSSYNEQFF
TRBD2 TRBJ2-3 . TRBV7-9 TGTGCCAGCAGCTTATTCCTCACTAGCGGTTTAGATACGCAGTATTTT CASSLFLTSGLDTQYF
. TRBJ1-2 . TRBV7-2 TGTGCCAGCAGCTTGACAGGAGACTATGGCTACACCTTC CASSLTGDYGYTF
. TRBJ1-1 . TRBV5-6 TGTGCCAGCAGCTCGCGGGATTTCATGAACACTGAAGCTTTCTTT CASSSRDFMNTEAFF